These 18 T cell receptor beta chains were all obtained from the same sample, sequenced in a study of shared clonotypes between healthy human individuals. The method was immunoSEQ multiplex PCR; TCRdb's version includes in-frame clones alone and lacks a portion of them. This table has some 1,400,000 clones, roughly 95% appearing once. Specimen: naive CD4+ T cells sorted from blood. Stated subset: CD45RA+ positively selected. Receptors were obtained from a man between 25 and 39 years old in good health.

The chain recombines TRBV11-3 with TRBJ2-2; the D is unclear. Trimming shortened V by 4 bases and J by 5 bases, and 8 bases separated the two germline ends. Germline CDR1 reads SGHNT; CDR2 reads YENEEA. The CDR3 has 13 residues. CDR3 nucleotides: TGTGCCAGCAGCTCCAGACGGACCGGGGAGCTGTTTTTT. Translation: CASSSRRTGELFF.

This clone appeared once. V gene TRBV7-8 combines with J gene TRBJ1-2; D gene ambiguous. The CDR3 is 16 amino acids. V was trimmed by 1 base and J by 6 bases, leaving 18 bases between them. CDR1 and CDR2 (germline): SGHVS, FQNEAQ. The CDR3 protein is CASSLVRITSWHGYTF. The CDR3 DNA follows: TGTGCCAGCAGCTTAGTCCGGATCACGAGCTGGCATGGCTACACCTTC.

In this sample, this clone turned up once. V gene TRBV11-3 combines with J gene TRBJ1-3; D call uncertain. Germline V CDR1 and CDR2: SGHNT, YENEEA. Deletions cut 1 base from V and 0 bases from J, with 10 bases between. This CDR3 has 16 residues. The CDR3 DNA sequence: TGTGCCAGCAGCTTAGGGCAGGCTTTCTCTGGAAACACCATATATTTT. This translates into CASSLGQAFSGNTIYF.

V and J are TRBV13 and TRBJ2-7; the match to TRBD2 covers 10 bases. This CDR3 has 15 amino acids. V lost 1 base to trimming and J lost 4 bases; unmatched junction nucleotides: 4. Germline V gene data show CDR1 as PRHDT and CDR2 as FYEKMQ (reference sequence). The CDR3 DNA is TGTGCCAGCAGCTTAGTGTCTAGCGGGAGATACGAGCAGTACTTC. This translates into CASSLVSSGRYEQYF.

The chain couples TRBV28 to TRBJ2-7, with unresolved D. Deletions cut 8 bases from V and 4 bases from J, with 15 bases between. This CDR3 comprises 13 residues. CDR1 is MDHEN, CDR2 SYDVKM, per germline. DNA for the CDR3: TGTGCCAGCGGAACGGTCGAGTGGTACGAGCAGTACTTC. Its translation is CASGTVEWYEQYF.

The chain employs TRBV23-1 and TRBJ1-5; D gene unclear. TRBV23-1 is recorded as an ORF, its role being uncertain. The CDR3 consists of 21 residues. V lost 0 bases and J 0 bases, leaving 24 bases between the germline ends. This chain's CDR3 is CASSQSGGESFFCYSNQPQHF. CDR3 DNA sequence: TGCGCCAGCAGTCAATCGGGTGGGGAATCTTTCTTTTGCTATAGCAATCAGCCCCAGCATTTT.

As DNA, the CDR3 is TGTGCCGCCTCTGAGCGAGGGTTTGGGGTTTTGGGGAACACTGAAGCTTTCTTT. It specifies CAASERGFGVLGNTEAFF. This chain connects TRBV7-3 to TRBJ1-1; D is ambiguous. The V gene's germline CDR1 is SGHTA and CDR2 FQGTGA. V was clipped by 11 bases and J by 1 base, with 29 bases between them. CDR3 length equals 18 residues.

In this sample, this clone turned up once. The sample contains more than one DNA sequence encoding this CDR3. The V call is TRBV18, the J call TRBJ2-3; the D is unclear. The length of the CDR3 is 13 residues. CDR1 is KGHSH, CDR2 LQKENI, per germline. V was pared by 3 bases and J by 3 bases, with 7 bases between. Here the CDR3 DNA reads TGTGCCAGCTCACCTAGTTCGACAGATACGCAGTATTTT. It codes for CASSPSSTDTQYF.

The chain joins TRBV9 to TRBJ2-7, with 7 bases identical to TRBD2. The germline V gene has CDR1 SGDLS and CDR2 YYNGEE. CDR3 length equals 14 residues. The junction had 5 bases not matched to a gene; V was cut back by 4 bases and J by 1 base. The chain's CDR3 is CASSPRLASYEQYF. In nucleotides, the CDR3 is TGTGCCAGCAGCCCCCGACTAGCTTCCTACGAGCAGTACTTC.

The sample holds one count of this clone. The chain combines TRBV18 with TRBJ2-2, with D unclear. CDR3 length: 16 amino acids. V lost 8 bases and J lost 1, with 17 bases in between. Germline CDR1 reads KGHSH; CDR2 reads LQKENI. CDR3 bases: TGTGCCAGCCCTCCGGGCCAGGTACGGAACACCGGGGAGCTGTTTTTT. It yields the protein CASPPGQVRNTGELFF.

This chain links TRBV30 with TRBJ2-7; possibly TRBD1 for D (5 bases). Germline CDR1 reads GTSNPN; CDR2 reads SVGIG (reference sequence). The CDR3 runs 16 residues. Trimming removed 2 bases at V and 0 bases at J, with 17 bases between. Here the CDR3 DNA reads TGTGCCTGGAGTACACGAAGGGCAGGGCCCTCCTACGAGCAGTACTTC. It is translated as CAWSTRRAGPSYEQYF. The full variable domain, rest sourced from reference TRBV30 and TRBJ2-7, is SQTIHQWPATLVQPVGSPLSLECTVEGTSNPNLYWYRQAAGRGLQLLFYSVGIGQISSEVPQNLSASRPQDRQFILSSKKLLLSDSGFYLCAWSTRRAGPSYEQYFGPGTRLTVT.

As DNA, the CDR3 is TGTGCCAGCAGTGGCCATAGACAGGTCGATGGCTACACCTTC. Its protein product is CASSGHRQVDGYTF. J is TRBJ1-2 and V is TRBV27; D might be TRBD1 (6 bases). Germline V gives CDR1 MNHEY, CDR2 SMNVEV (reference sequence). The CDR3 has 14 residues. The V gene lost 5 bases and the J gene lost 6 bases, with 16 bases spanning the gap.

V usage is TRBV14 and J usage is TRBJ2-1; D is uncertain. The CDR3 covers 15 residues. The V end was cut by 4 bases, the J end by 0 bases, with 10 bases between. Germline CDR1 is SGHDN and CDR2 is FVKESK. The CDR3 protein is CASSPRRNSYNEQFF. For the CDR3, the DNA is TGTGCCAGCAGCCCCCGACGGAACTCCTACAATGAGCAGTTCTTC.

The V gene is TRBV9, the J gene TRBJ2-3, with D perhaps assigned TRBD1 or TRBD2 (5 bases each). V dropped 1 base and J dropped 2 bases, with 11 bases sitting between them. Germline V lookup: CDR1 SGDLS, CDR2 YYNGEE. The CDR3 covers 15 residues. The CDR3 sequence: CASSVLPGTTDTQYF. CDR3 nucleotide sequence: TGTGCCAGCAGCGTACTCCCCGGGACCACAGATACGCAGTATTTT. Using reference TRBV9 and TRBJ2-3 for the parts outside the CDR3, the full variable domain is DSGVTQTPKHLITATGQRVTLRCSPRSGDLSVYWYQQSLDQGLQFLIQYYNGEERAKGNILERFSAQQFPDLHSELNLSSLELGDSALYFCASSVLPGTTDTQYFGPGTRLTVL.

This chain uses TRBV11-2 with TRBJ2-1; D gene unclear. V gave up 5 bases and J gave up 4 bases, with 9 bases separating them. In germline, CDR1 is SGHAT, CDR2 FQNNGV. CDR3 length: 13 amino acids. The DNA for the CDR3 is TGTGCCAGCAGCGCCACTGAATACAATGAGCAGTTCTTC. This encodes CASSATEYNEQFF. Full variable domain (rest looked up from reference TRBV11-2 and TRBJ2-1): EAGVAQSPRYKIIEKRQSVAFWCNPISGHATLYWYQQILGQGPKLLIQFQNNGVVDDSQLPKDRFSAERLKGVDSTLKIQPAKLEDSAVYLCASSATEYNEQFFGPGTRLTVL.

The V call is TRBV6-1, the J call TRBJ2-3; 9 nucleotides align to TRBD2. The CDR3 is made up of 15 amino acids. V was pared by 5 bases and J by 4 bases, with 7 bases of the junction left unmatched. Germline CDR1 and CDR2: MNHNS and SASEGT. This CDR3 reads CASSSSSGTPDTQYF. CDR3 DNA: TGTGCCAGCAGTTCTTCTAGCGGGACGCCAGATACGCAGTATTTT.

With respect to this clone: Other DNA sequences in the sample encode the same CDR3. This chain uses TRBV5-1 with TRBJ2-3; 7 nucleotides match TRBD1. Trimming removed 3 bases from V and 1 base from J; junction bases left unmatched: 2. This CDR3 is built from 14 residues. Germline loops: CDR1 SGHRS, CDR2 YFSETQ. CDR3 loop: CASSSGQGTDTQYF. The CDR3 nucleotides read TGCGCCAGCAGCTCAGGACAGGGCACAGATACGCAGTATTTT.

The rearrangement joins TRBV30 to TRBJ1-1, with D tentatively TRBD1 (5 bases). The V gene lost 8 bases and the J gene lost 0 bases, with 19 bases spanning the gap. Germline loops: CDR1 GTSNPN, CDR2 SVGIG (reference sequence). This CDR3 comprises 15 residues. CDR3 DNA sequence: TGTGCCCGCCAGATACGAACAGGATTGAACACTGAAGCTTTCTTT. It is translated as CARQIRTGLNTEAFF.